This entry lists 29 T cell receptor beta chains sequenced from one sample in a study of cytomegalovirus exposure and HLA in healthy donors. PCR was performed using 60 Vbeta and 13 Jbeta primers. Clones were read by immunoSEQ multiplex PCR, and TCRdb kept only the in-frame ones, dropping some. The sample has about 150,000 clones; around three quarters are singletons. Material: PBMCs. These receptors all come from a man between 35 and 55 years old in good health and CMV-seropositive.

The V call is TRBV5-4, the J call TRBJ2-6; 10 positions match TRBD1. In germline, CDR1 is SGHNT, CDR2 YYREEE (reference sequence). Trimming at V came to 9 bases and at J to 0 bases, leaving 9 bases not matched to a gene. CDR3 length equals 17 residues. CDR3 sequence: CATQKTGGPSGANVLTF. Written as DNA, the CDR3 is TGTGCCACCCAAAAGACAGGGGGCCCCTCTGGGGCCAACGTCCTGACTTTC.

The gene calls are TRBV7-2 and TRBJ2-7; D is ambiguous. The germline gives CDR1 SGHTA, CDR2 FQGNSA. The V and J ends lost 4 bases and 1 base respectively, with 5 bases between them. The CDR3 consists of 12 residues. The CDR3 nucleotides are TGTGCCAGCAGCTCGCGGTCCTACGAGCAGTACTTC. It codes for CASSSRSYEQYF.

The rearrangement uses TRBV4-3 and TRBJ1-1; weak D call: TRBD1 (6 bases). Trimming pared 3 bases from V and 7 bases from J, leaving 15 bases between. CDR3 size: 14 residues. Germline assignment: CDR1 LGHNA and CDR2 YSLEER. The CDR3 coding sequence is TGCGCCAGCAGCCACGAAACAGGGTTCCTTGAAGCTTTCTTT. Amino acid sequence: CASSHETGFLEAFF.

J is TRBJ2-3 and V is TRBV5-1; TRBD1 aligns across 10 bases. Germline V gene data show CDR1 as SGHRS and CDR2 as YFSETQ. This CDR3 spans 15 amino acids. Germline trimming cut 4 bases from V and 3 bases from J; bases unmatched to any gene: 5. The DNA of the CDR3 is TGCGCCAGCAGCCCCGACAGGGGGCAAACAGATACGCAGTATTTT. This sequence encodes CASSPDRGQTDTQYF. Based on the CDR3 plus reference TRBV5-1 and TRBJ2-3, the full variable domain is KAGVTQTPRYLIKTRGQQVTLSCSPISGHRSVSWYQQTPGQGLQFLFEYFSETQRNKGNFPGRFSGRQFSNSRSEMNVSTLELGDSALYLCASSPDRGQTDTQYFGPGTRLTVL.

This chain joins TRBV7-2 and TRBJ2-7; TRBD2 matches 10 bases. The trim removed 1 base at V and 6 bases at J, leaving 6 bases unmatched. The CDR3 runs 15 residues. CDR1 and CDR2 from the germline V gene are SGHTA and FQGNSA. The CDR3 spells CASSLGGAGGPEQYF. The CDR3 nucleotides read TGTGCCAGCAGCTTAGGAGGAGCGGGAGGGCCCGAGCAGTACTTC.

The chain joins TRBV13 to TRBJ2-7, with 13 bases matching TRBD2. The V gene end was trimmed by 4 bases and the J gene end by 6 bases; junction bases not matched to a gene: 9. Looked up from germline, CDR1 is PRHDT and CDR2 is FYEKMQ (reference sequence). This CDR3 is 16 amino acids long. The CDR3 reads CASSSLGLAGVREQYF. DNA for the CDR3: TGTGCCAGCAGCTCCCTAGGACTAGCGGGAGTTCGCGAGCAGTACTTC.

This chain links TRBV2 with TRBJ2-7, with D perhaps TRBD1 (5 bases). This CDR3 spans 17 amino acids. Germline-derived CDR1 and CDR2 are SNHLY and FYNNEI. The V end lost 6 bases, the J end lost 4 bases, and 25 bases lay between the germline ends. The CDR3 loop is CASSDSVRPTINYEQYF. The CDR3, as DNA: TGTGCCAGCAGCGACAGCGTTCGCCCGACGATTAATTACGAGCAGTACTTC. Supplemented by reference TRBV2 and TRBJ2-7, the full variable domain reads EPEVTQTPSHQVTQMGQEVILRCVPISNHLYFYWYRQILGQKVEFLVSFYNNEISEKSEIFDDQFSVERPDGSNFTLKIRSTKLEDSAMYFCASSDSVRPTINYEQYFGPGTRLTVT.

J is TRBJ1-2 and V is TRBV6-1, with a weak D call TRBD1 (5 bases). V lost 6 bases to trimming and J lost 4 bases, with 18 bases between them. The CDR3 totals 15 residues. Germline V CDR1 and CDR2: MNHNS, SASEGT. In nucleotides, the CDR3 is TGTGCCAGCAGCCCCAGCGGGGCGGGTAGCTATGGCTACACCTTC. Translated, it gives CASSPSGAGSYGYTF.

This CDR3 is CASIQDSGTGGEQYF. CDR3 DNA sequence: TGTGCCAGCATCCAAGACTCCGGGACAGGTGGCGAGCAGTACTTC. This chain links TRBV7-9 with TRBJ2-7; 8 bases are shared with TRBD1. The CDR3 contains 15 residues. V lost 7 bases, J lost 6 bases, and 14 bases stayed unmatched. Per the germline V gene, CDR1 is SEHNR and CDR2 is FQNEAQ (reference sequence).

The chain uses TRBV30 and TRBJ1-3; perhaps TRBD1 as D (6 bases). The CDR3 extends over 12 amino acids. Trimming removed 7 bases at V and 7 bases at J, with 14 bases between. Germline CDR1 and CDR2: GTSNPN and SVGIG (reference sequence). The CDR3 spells CALGDIPNTIYF. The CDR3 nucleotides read TGTGCCTTGGGGGACATCCCCAACACCATATATTTT.

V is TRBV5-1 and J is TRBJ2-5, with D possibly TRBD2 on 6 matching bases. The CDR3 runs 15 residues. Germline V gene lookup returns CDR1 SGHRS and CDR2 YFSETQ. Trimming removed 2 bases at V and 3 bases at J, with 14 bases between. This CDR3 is CASSFGPSVKETQYF. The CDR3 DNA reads TGCGCCAGCAGCTTTGGACCTAGCGTAAAAGAGACCCAGTACTTC. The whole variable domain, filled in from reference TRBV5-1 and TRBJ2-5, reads KAGVTQTPRYLIKTRGQQVTLSCSPISGHRSVSWYQQTPGQGLQFLFEYFSETQRNKGNFPGRFSGRQFSNSRSEMNVSTLELGDSALYLCASSFGPSVKETQYFGPGTRLLVL.

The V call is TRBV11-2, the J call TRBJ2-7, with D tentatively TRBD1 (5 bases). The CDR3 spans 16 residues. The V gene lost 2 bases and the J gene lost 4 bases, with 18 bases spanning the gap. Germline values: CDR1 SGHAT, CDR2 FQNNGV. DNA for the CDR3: TGTGCCAGCAGCTTATACCCCCAGGGTTTGGGATACGAGCAGTACTTC. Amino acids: CASSLYPQGLGYEQYF.

CDR3 residues: CASRGATQQPQHF. The CDR3 nucleotides read TGTGCCAGCAGGGGCGCGACCCAGCAGCCCCAGCATTTT. V is TRBV18 and J is TRBJ1-5; D perhaps matches TRBD1 (5 bases). CDR1 is KGHSH, CDR2 LQKENI, per germline. V shed 8 bases and J shed 7 bases, with 15 bases lying between them. The CDR3 loop spans 13 amino acids.

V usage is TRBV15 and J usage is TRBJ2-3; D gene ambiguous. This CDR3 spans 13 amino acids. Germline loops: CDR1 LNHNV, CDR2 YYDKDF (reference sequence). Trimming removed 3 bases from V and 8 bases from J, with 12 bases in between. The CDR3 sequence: CATSSPRRGTQYF. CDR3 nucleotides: TGTGCCACCAGCAGCCCACGGCGAGGTACGCAGTATTTT.

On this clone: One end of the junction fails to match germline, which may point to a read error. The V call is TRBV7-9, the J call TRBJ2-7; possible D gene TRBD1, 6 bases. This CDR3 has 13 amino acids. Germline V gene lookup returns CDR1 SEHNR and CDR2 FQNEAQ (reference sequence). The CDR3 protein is CSSSLVAGDEQYF. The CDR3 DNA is TGTTCCAGCAGCTTAGTAGCAGGGGACGAGCAGTACTTC.

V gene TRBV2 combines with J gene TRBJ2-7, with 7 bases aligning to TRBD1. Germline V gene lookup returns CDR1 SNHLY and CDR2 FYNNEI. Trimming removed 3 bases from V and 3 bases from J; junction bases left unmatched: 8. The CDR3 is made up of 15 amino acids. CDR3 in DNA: TGTGCCAGCAGTGAGGGGACAGCCCCGATCTACGAGCAGTACTTC. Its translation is CASSEGTAPIYEQYF.

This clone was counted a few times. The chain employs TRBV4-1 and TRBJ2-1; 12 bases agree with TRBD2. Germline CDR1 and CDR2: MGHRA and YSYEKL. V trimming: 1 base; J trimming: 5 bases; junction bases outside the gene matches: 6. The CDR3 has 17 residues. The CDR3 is CASSQGMGLAGNNEQFF. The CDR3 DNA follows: TGCGCCAGCAGCCAAGGGATGGGACTAGCGGGCAACAATGAGCAGTTCTTC.

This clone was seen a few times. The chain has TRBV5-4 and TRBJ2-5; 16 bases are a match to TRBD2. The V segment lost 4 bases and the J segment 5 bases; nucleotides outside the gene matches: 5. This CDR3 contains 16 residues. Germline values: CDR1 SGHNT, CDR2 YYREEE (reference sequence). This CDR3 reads CASSVGLAGGYETQYF. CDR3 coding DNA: TGTGCCAGCAGCGTGGGACTAGCGGGAGGGTATGAGACCCAGTACTTC.

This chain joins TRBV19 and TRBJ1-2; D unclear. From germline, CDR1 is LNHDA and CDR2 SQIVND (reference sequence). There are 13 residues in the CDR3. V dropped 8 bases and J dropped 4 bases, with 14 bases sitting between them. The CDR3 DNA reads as TGTGCCAGTCGCCCACAGCTCTCCTATGGCTACACCTTC. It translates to CASRPQLSYGYTF.

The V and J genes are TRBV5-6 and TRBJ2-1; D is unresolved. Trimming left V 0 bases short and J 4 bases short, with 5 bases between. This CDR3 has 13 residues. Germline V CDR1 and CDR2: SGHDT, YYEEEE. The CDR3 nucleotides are TGTGCCAGCAGCTTGGTAGTATACAATGAGCAGTTCTTC. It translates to CASSLVVYNEQFF. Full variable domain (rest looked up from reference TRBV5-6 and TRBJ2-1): DAGVTQSPTHLIKTRGQQVTLRCSPKSGHDTVSWYQQALGQGPQFIFQYYEEEERQRGNFPDRFSGHQFPNYSSELNVNALLLGDSALYLCASSLVVYNEQFFGPGTRLTVL.

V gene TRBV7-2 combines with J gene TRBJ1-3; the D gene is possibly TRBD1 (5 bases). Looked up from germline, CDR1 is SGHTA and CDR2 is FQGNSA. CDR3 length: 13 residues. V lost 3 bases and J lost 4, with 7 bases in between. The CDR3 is CASSLGGGNTIYF. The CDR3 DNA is TGTGCCAGCAGCTTGGGGGGGGGAAACACCATATATTTT.

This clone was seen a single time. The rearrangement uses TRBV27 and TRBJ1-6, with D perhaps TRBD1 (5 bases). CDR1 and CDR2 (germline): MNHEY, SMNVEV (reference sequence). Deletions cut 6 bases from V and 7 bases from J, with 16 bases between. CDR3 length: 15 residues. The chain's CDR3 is CASSRPGAGNSPLHF. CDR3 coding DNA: TGTGCCAGCAGCCGGCCCGGGGCGGGAAATTCACCCCTCCACTTT.

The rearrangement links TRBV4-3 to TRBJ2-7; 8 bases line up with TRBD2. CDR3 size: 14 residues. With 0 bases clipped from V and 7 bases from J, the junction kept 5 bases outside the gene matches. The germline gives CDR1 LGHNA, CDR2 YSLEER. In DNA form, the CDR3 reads TGCGCCAGCAGCCAAGATACCCCGGGGGGGGAGCAGTACTTC. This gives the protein CASSQDTPGGEQYF.

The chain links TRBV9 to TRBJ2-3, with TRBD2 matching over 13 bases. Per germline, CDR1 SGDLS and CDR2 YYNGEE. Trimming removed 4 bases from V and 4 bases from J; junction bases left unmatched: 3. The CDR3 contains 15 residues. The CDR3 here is CASSSTSGRADTQYF. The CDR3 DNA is TGTGCCAGCAGCAGTACTAGCGGGAGGGCAGATACGCAGTATTTT.

CDR3 in DNA: TGTGCCAGCAGCAATTGCGGCGGAGCCGTCTCTGGGGCCAACGTCCTGACTTTC. Protein sequence: CASSNCGGAVSGANVLTF. V gene TRBV21-1 combines with J gene TRBJ2-6; the D call in the table, TRBD2, was not verified against the DNA. TRBV21-1 is given as a pseudogene. This CDR3 comprises 18 residues.

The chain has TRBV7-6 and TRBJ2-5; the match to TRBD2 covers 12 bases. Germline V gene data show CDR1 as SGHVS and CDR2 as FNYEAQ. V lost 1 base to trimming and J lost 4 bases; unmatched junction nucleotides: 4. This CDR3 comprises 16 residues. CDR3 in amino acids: CASSLGLAGDLETQYF. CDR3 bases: TGTGCCAGCAGCTTAGGACTAGCGGGAGATCTAGAGACCCAGTACTTC. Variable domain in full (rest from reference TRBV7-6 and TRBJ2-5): GAGVSQSPRYKVTKRGQDVALRCDPISGHVSLYWYRQALGQGPEFLTYFNYEAQQDKSGLPNDRFSAERPEGSISTLTIQRTEQRDSAMYRCASSLGLAGDLETQYFGPGTRLLVL.

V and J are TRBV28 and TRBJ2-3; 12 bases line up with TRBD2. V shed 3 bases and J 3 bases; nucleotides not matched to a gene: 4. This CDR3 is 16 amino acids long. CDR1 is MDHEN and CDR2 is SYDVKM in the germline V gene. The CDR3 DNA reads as TGTGCCAGCAGTTTTGCTAGCGGGAGGGGGACAGATACGCAGTATTTT. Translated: CASSFASGRGTDTQYF.

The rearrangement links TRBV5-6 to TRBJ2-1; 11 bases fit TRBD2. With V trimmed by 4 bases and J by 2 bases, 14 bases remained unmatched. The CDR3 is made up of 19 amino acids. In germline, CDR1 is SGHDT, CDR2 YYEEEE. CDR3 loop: CASSVDGTSGLIPYNEQFF. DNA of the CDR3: TGTGCCAGCAGCGTAGACGGGACTAGCGGATTGATCCCCTACAATGAGCAGTTCTTC.

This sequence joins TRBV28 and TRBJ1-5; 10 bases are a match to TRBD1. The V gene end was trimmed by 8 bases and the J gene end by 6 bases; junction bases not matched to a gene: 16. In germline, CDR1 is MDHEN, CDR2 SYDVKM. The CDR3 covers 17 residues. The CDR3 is CASGYPPGQGYGQPQHF. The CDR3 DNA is TGTGCCAGCGGATATCCTCCGGGACAGGGGTACGGTCAGCCCCAGCATTTT.